This T cell receptor beta chain was sequenced in a study of blood T cell repertoires in COVID-19. About the research overall: Acute and convalescent COVID-19 specimens originated in the United States, Italy and Spain. Nucleic acid was either cDNA or gDNA, and it came from T cells, B-cell-depleted T cells, or PBMCs.

CDR3 length: 15 residues. Germline V gene lookup returns CDR1 MNHNS and CDR2 SASEGT. Trimming took 3 bases from V and 1 from J, leaving 10 bases between them. Authors' data handling: Estimation of nucleated cell counts was performed using reference gene primer amplification. This table comes from immunoSEQ multiplex PCR, and its TCRdb copy is limited to in-frame clones, with some not included. That table furnishes V, J and clone size, whereas the DNA furnished D and trimming. In the table there are about 250,000 clones, 81% of which are singletons. This sequence was found in a woman of 80 years or more with acute or convalescent COVID-19. Sequencing was carried out using peripheral blood. The gene calls are TRBV6-1 and TRBJ1-5; possibly TRBD1 for D (6 bases). CDR3 in amino acids: CASSERGASNQPQHF. The CDR3 DNA reads TGTGCCAGCAGTGAGCGGGGGGCAAGCAATCAGCCCCAGCATTTT.